This T cell receptor beta chain appears in the sequencing data of a study of blood T cell repertoires in COVID-19. The overall study: Samples of COVID-19 (acute and convalescent) were obtained from the United States, Italy and Spain. Sample material is recorded as cDNA or gDNA derived from T cells, B-cell-depleted T cells, or PBMCs.

Germline V CDR1 and CDR2: GTSNPN, SVGIG (reference sequence). The V and J ends lost 0 bases and 7 bases respectively, with 12 bases between them. The CDR3 has 13 residues. This clone was observed a single time. TCRdb's table, derived via immunoSEQ multiplex PCR, lists solely in-frame clones and lacks some. The repertoire holds under 300,000 clones, approximately 90% seen once, with roughly a sixth in the top ten. Cohorts were determined from participant-reported clinical history. Recovered participants had two consecutive negative NP/OP PCR tests, healthcare professional clearance, or symptom resolution.

The chain carries TRBV30 and TRBJ1-1; D call uncertain. The sequence was obtained from a young man who had recovered from COVID-19. The source material was PBMCs or T cells enriched from blood (not recorded which). The CDR3 protein is CAWSVPGSGEAFF. CDR3 in DNA: TGTGCCTGGAGTGTCCCCGGGTCCGGTGAAGCTTTCTTT.